This TCR beta chain was captured by sequencing in a study of tumor and adjacent non-tumor tissue in lung cancer (dated by TCRdb to 2017 to 2018). Study-wide context: Of the cohort, eleven to twelve patients had adenocarcinoma, 2 had squamous cell carcinoma and 1 had small cell lung cancer. Among the roughly 15 patients, ages ranged from about 31 to 85 years, approximately 10 were men and 5 were women, and disease was TNM stage I to III. In total, sequencing yielded 95 million to 150 million productive TCRbeta reads, which works out to an average of approximately 4 million reads per sample. The study compared bulk TCRbeta repertoires between lung tumor tissue and matched distant non-tumor lung tissue from fewer than 19 lung cancer patients. For each patient, one tumor sample and one normal lung sample were taken, giving thirty paired specimens that underwent TCRbeta CDR3 sequencing. Broader findings and caveats from the paper: Younger patients had significantly higher TCR diversity, and higher tumor TCR diversity was associated with shorter overall and disease-free survival. In normal lung, the top 100 clones accounted for a significantly larger cumulative share of the repertoire than in tumor tissue. With only approximately 15 patients in the cohort, the authors noted that larger samples and more detailed clinical data are needed. Because peripheral blood was not sequenced, the blood TCRbeta repertoires of the lung cancer patients in the study went unexamined. The methods do not name the sequencing platform or mention unique molecular identifiers. Significantly higher TCR diversity (inverse Simpson) was observed in tumor tissue than in normal lung tissue (around 450 vs 150, P = 0.0075, Mann-Whitney U test).

Trimming takes 11 bases off V and 0 bases off J; junction bases not matched to a gene: 16. The cysteine opens and the phenylalanine closes a CDR3 of 17 amino acids. Of all the DNA, just the CDR3 is kept, 51 bases in frame from base 1. From the germline V gene, CDR1 is SGHAT and CDR2 is FQNNGV. Worth noting for this clonotype: It lacks a known antigen. Base qualities are not at hand, and no much larger clone is one base apart.

Libraries were prepared through multiplex PCR. The instrument given in TCRdb is Illumina HiSeq 2500. TCRbeta libraries were constructed through three rounds of nested PCR with primers (Table S4) according to protocols modified from ARM-PCR. PCR products of 200-500 bp were gel-excised and purified with the QIAquick gel extraction kit before sequencing. Per the authors' processing: Reads were cleaned using Trimmomatic, were merged into complete CDR3 sequences using FLASH, and were assigned to V(D)J germline segments using MiTCR. Clonal diversity was computed as the inverse Simpson's index with VDJtools. A read counted as productive if the sequence was in-frame and lacked a premature stop codon. TCRdb trimmed public reads at Q25 via fastp, called clones via MiXCR and kept in-frame beta chains. Rows are combined by CDR3 protein, so each entry shows the most common genes and DNA. TCRdb, not the authors, supplied the V and J calls. The sample contains some 100,000 distinct CDR3 sequences, approximately 60% of them found a single time. Together, the top ten hold roughly 19% of the sample.

RNA was extracted from bulk unsorted tissue and checked for quality with a NanoDrop ND-1000 and an Agilent 2100. The normal lung samples consisted of distant non-tumor tissue collected more than 3 cm from the tumor edge. Newly diagnosed lung cancer patients without prior chemotherapy who had been admitted for thoracic surgery in China between August and November 2014 were enrolled as donors. Patients who had received previous radiotherapy or chemotherapy, or who had another concurrent cancer, were excluded from the study. Pieces of surgical tissue measuring about 1-2 cm3 were kept in RNAlater solution and held at -80 degrees C until needed.

The rearrangement joined TRBV11-2 to TRBJ2-4, with 7 bases matching TRBD2. Sequenced sample: distant non-tumor lung tissue. This clonotype originated in a man aged 25-45 years with non-small cell lung cancer. CDR3 region: CAGSLSGASLAKNIQYF. The nucleotide sequence is TGTGCCGGTAGCTTAAGCGGGGCGTCTCTAGCCAAAAACATTCAGTACTTC. The CDR3, completed at both ends by the reference TRBV11-2 and TRBJ2-4 genes, gives the full variable domain EAGVAQSPRYKIIEKRQSVAFWCNPISGHATLYWYQQILGQGPKLLIQFQNNGVVDDSQLPKDRFSAERLKGVDSTLKIQPAKLEDSAVYLCAGSLSGASLAKNIQYFGAGTRLSVL.